This entry lists 14 T cell receptor beta chains sequenced from one sample in a study of Graves' ophthalmopathy and Graves' hyperthyroidism (dated by TCRdb to the late 2010s). Sequencing was carried out with an Illumina HiSeq 2000. For repertoire sequencing, the TCR beta CDR3 regions were amplified from RNA transcripts. HTBI primers and the Qiagen OneStep RT-PCR kit were used in a first-round RT-PCR, which was followed by a second-round multiplex PCR, size selection and purification. TCRdb passed the public sequencing reads through fastp at Q25 and MiXCR, retaining productive beta sequences. For every CDR3 protein sequence, its rows merge into one entry that carries the most common genes and DNA. This sample is represented by 1 million to 1.3 million distinct CDR3 sequences; about two fifths of them were singletons. The top ten hold around 10% of the sample. The sample consisted of peripheral blood or thyroid tissue (not recorded which). The receptors originated from an adult man with Graves' hyperthyroidism.

About this clonotype: This clone may be a read error of a much larger clone one base away. This rearrangement joins TRBV7-9 to TRBJ2-5; D possibly corresponds to TRBD2 (5 bases). CDR1 is SEHNR and CDR2 is FQNEAQ in the germline V gene (reference sequence). The CDR3 consists of 17 residues. The CDR3 loop is CASSFPGNGYKQGTQYF. CDR3 DNA sequence: TGTGCCAGCAGCTTCCCCGGGAACGGATATAAACAAGGGACCCAGTACTTC.

This clonotype was observed at least ten times. The chain uses TRBV30 and TRBJ2-2; the D gene is possibly TRBD2 (6 bases). This CDR3 region has 15 residues. Deletions cut 5 bases from V and 7 bases from J, with 20 bases between. CDR1 and CDR2 (germline): GTSNPN, SVGIG (reference sequence). This chain's CDR3 is CAWSLFASENGELFF. CDR3 bases: TGTGCCTGGTCCCTGTTTGCTAGCGAAAACGGGGAGCTGTTTTTT.

This clonotype was detected many times. This chain uses TRBV7-2 with TRBJ2-7, with 8 bases aligning to TRBD1. The V and J ends lost 5 bases and 3 bases, in that order; junction bases with no gene match: 6. The length of the CDR3 is 14 residues. Germline V gene lookup returns CDR1 SGHTA and CDR2 FQGNSA. CDR3: CASSIWTGHYEQYF. The CDR3 region has the DNA TGTGCCAGCAGCATTTGGACAGGGCACTACGAGCAGTACTTC.

A few counts support this clonotype. This chain connects TRBV10-3 to TRBJ2-3; 7 bases are shared with TRBD2. Germline loops: CDR1 ENHRY, CDR2 SYGVKD. Losses at the gene ends were 0 bases for V and 1 base for J; bases not matched to a gene: 1. There are 15 residues in the CDR3. CDR3 region: CAISESSGGTDTQYF. In DNA, the CDR3 is TGTGCCATCAGTGAGTCGAGCGGGGGCACAGATACGCAGTATTTT.

As to this clonotype: The CDR3 does not end in the conserved phenylalanine or tryptophan, so this is likely a read error. No DNA is shown, since the ends of the CDR3 on it are uncertain; the CDR3 is the one TCRdb lists. This rearrangement joins TRBV2 to TRBJ2-5; TRBD2, as called in the table, went unchecked against the DNA. Counting both end residues, the CDR3 totals 17 amino acids. CDR1 SNHLY and CDR2 FYNNEI come from the germline V gene. The CDR3: CASTKDSLAAGGYTFGS.

CDR3: CASSQEPDVPNSPLHF. CDR3 nucleotides: TGCGCCAGCAGCCAAGAGCCTGACGTCCCTAATTCACCCCTCCACTTT. The chain uses TRBV4-3 and TRBJ1-6; D uncertain. Trimming took off 0 bases at V and 6 bases at J, with 12 bases between the two ends. Germline CDR1 is LGHNA and CDR2 is YSLEER. CDR3 length: 16 residues.

Regarding this clonotype: At one end the junction does not follow the germline gene, possibly because of a read error. V and J are TRBV7-8 and TRBJ2-7; D call uncertain. CDR1 SGHVS and CDR2 FQNEAQ come from the germline V gene. This CDR3 contains 14 residues. The CDR3 reads CASSQEVSGYEQYF. The CDR3, as DNA: TGCGCCAGCAGCCAAGAGGTTTCAGGCTACGAGCAGTACTTC.

This clonotype was seen ten or more times. This chain links TRBV13 with TRBJ2-6; unclear D gene. The CDR3 covers 12 residues. Germline CDR1 is PRHDT and CDR2 is FYEKMQ (reference sequence). With 5 bases removed from V and 7 bases from J, the gap between germline ends came to 6 bases. DNA of the CDR3: TGTGCCAGCAGCGGGCGAGCCAACGTCCTGACTTTC. It yields the protein CASSGRANVLTF.

This clonotype was counted ten times or more. This chain joins TRBV20-1 and TRBJ1-6, with a weak D call TRBD1 (5 bases). The germline V gene has CDR1 DFQATT and CDR2 SNEGSKA (reference sequence). The V end was cut by 0 bases, the J end by 14 bases, with 17 bases between. The CDR3 length is 14 residues. The CDR3, as DNA: TGCAGTGCTAGAGATCGATCGGAGGGGTTCACCCTCCACTTT. It encodes CSARDRSEGFTLHF.

In its sample, this clonotype was seen many times. This sequence joins TRBV11-2 and TRBJ2-7, with 7 nucleotides matching TRBD1. The CDR3 consists of 13 residues. V lost 1 base, J lost 7 bases, and 4 bases stayed unmatched. Germline CDR1 SGHAT, CDR2 FQNNGV. CDR3 coding DNA: TGTGCCAGCAGCTTAGCCGGGACAGATGAGCAGTACTTC. Its translation is CASSLAGTDEQYF.

The CDR3 DNA is TGTGCCAGCAGTGCTCAGGCCTCGTCAAACGTACCCCTCCACTTT. Protein: CASSAQASSNVPLHF. The chain carries TRBV6-6 and TRBJ1-6, with no clear D. The germline V gene has CDR1 MNHNY and CDR2 SVGAGI (reference sequence). Deletions cut 5 bases from V and 12 bases from J, with 20 bases between. The CDR3 extends over 15 amino acids.

This clonotype has at least ten counts. One end of the junction fails to match germline, which may point to a read error. The DNA for the CDR3 is TGCAGCGTTGCGCCGGCTCCCGAAACACTGTTTTTT. Its protein is CSVAPAPETLFF. The chain employs TRBV29-1 and TRBJ1-4; no clear D. From germline, CDR1 is SQVTM and CDR2 ANQGSEA. The CDR3 sequence is 12 residues long.

This clonotype has at least ten counts. The V and J genes are TRBV20-1 and TRBJ1-1; D might be TRBD1 (6 bases). There are 12 residues in the CDR3. CDR1 and CDR2 (germline): DFQATT, SNEGSKA (reference sequence). The CDR3 here is CRATGGDTEAFF. The CDR3 nucleotides are TGCAGGGCGACAGGAGGGGACACTGAAGCTTTCTTT.

The chain combines TRBV6-6 with TRBJ2-7; TRBD1 matches 7 bases. Germline values: CDR1 MNHNY, CDR2 SVGAGI (reference sequence). The trim removed 3 bases at V and 2 bases at J, leaving 7 bases unmatched. The CDR3 covers 15 residues. The CDR3: CASSYSGQRTYEQYF. The CDR3 DNA reads TGTGCCAGCAGTTATTCGGGACAGCGTACCTACGAGCAGTACTTC.